Sequencing of this TCR beta chain was carried out in a study of cytomegalovirus exposure and HLA in healthy donors. This CDR3 is 14 amino acids long. Losses at the gene ends were 2 bases for V and 8 bases for J; bases not matched to a gene: 11. The germline gives CDR1 GTSNPN, CDR2 SVGIG (reference sequence). The study ran its PCR with 60 Vbeta and 13 Jbeta primers. Profiled with immunoSEQ multiplex PCR; TCRdb holds only in-frame clones, not every one. Of some 130,000 clones in the sample, roughly 80% were seen once. The specimen was PBMCs. This clonotype was obtained from a man aged 25-45 years in good health and CMV-seronegative. The rearrangement links TRBV30 to TRBJ1-2; 7 bases are a match to TRBD1. CDR3 protein: CAWSHQEGARGYTF. The CDR3 DNA is TGTGCCTGGAGTCATCAGGAGGGGGCTCGGGGCTACACCTTC.